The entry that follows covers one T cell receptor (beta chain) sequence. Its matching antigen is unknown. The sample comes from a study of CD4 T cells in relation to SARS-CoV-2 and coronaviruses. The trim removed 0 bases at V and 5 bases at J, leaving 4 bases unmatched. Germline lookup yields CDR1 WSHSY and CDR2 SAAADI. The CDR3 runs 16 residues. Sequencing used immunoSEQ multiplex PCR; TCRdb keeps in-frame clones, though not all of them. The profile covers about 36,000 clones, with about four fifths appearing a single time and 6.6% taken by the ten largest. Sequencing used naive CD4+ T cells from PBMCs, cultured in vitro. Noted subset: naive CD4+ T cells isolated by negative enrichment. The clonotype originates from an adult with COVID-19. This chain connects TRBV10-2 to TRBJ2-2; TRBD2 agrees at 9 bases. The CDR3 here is CASSESDSGSTGELFF. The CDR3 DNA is TGCGCCAGCAGTGAGTCGGATAGCGGGAGTACCGGGGAGCTGTTTTTT.